These 23 T cell receptor beta chains originate from one sample sequenced in a study of spatial heterogeneity in lung cancer. The time point was: blood at routine non-recurrence follow-up after resection. One entry per CDR3 protein results from TCRdb running MiXCR on the 5' RACE reads. The sample comprises about 9,200 distinct CDR3 sequences, roughly 22% of which are singletons, and about two fifths rests with the top ten. The material sequenced was PBMCs, taken at follow-up. All receptors come from a male donor with early-stage non-small cell lung cancer.

Notes on this clonotype: A clone one base away is much larger, so this may be a read error. This chain connects TRBV19 to TRBJ2-6, with D perhaps being TRBD1 or TRBD2 (5 bases each). The CDR3 extends over 15 amino acids. Per the germline V gene, CDR1 is LNHDA and CDR2 is SQIVND (reference sequence). The CDR3 sequence is CVSSISSTGLNVLTF. DNA for the CDR3: TGTGTCAGTAGTATAAGTAGCACGGGGCTCAACGTCCTGACTTTC.

The V gene is TRBV9, the J gene TRBJ1-1, with D possibly matching TRBD1 (5 bases). This CDR3 contains 14 residues. Germline loops: CDR1 SGDLS, CDR2 YYNGEE. Trimming removed 0 bases from V and 6 bases from J, with 12 bases in between. The CDR3 DNA is TGTGCCAGCAGCGTAGCTAAGGGGCGCTCTGAAGCTTTCTTT. It translates to CASSVAKGRSEAFF.

CDR3 residues: CASSSGLGLENTEAFF. The CDR3 bases are TGTGCCAGCAGCTCCGGTCTGGGGCTCGAGAACACTGAAGCTTTCTTT. V usage is TRBV5-6 and J usage is TRBJ1-1, with D tentatively TRBD1 (5 bases). Germline CDR1 is SGHDT and CDR2 is YYEEEE. CDR3 length equals 16 residues. V lost 3 bases to trimming and J lost 1 base, with 16 bases between them.

This clonotype qualifies as medium-sized. J is TRBJ1-1 and V is TRBV10-3, with D unclear. The CDR3 has 13 amino acids. In germline, CDR1 is ENHRY, CDR2 SYGVKD. V was clipped by 7 bases and J by 1 base, with 10 bases between them. The CDR3 sequence is CAITGRQNTEAFF. In DNA form, the CDR3 reads TGTGCCATCACCGGGAGGCAGAACACTGAAGCTTTCTTT.

The chain couples TRBV9 to TRBJ2-1; maybe TRBD1 (7 bases). Germline loops: CDR1 SGDLS, CDR2 YYNGEE. V was trimmed by 0 bases and J by 7 bases, leaving 14 bases between them. This CDR3 is 15 amino acids long. CDR3 DNA sequence: TGTGCCAGCAGCGTAGGTCGCAGGGGGGATAATGAGCAGTTCTTC. Encoded protein: CASSVGRRGDNEQFF.

This clonotype turned up a few times. The V gene is TRBV7-9, the J gene TRBJ2-5, with 8 bases identical to TRBD1. CDR1 and CDR2 (germline): SEHNR, FQNEAQ (reference sequence). This CDR3 comprises 14 residues. The CDR3 loop reads CISSLQGGQETQYF. Written as DNA, the CDR3 is TGTATCAGCAGCTTACAGGGGGGACAGGAGACCCAGTACTTC.

This clonotype was seen many times. The genes are TRBV7-9 and TRBJ2-5; D is ambiguous. This CDR3 is 18 amino acids long. Trimming shortened V by 1 base and J by 0 bases, and 18 bases separated the two germline ends. Germline CDR1 is SEHNR and CDR2 is FQNEAQ (reference sequence). The chain's CDR3 is CASSLGHKVSQYQETQYF. CDR3 bases: TGTGCCAGCAGCTTAGGACACAAGGTTAGCCAGTACCAAGAGACCCAGTACTTC.

V gene TRBV19 combines with J gene TRBJ2-5; D possibly corresponds to TRBD2 (6 bases). The CDR3 has 15 residues. With 7 bases removed from V and 0 bases from J, the gap between germline ends came to 15 bases. CDR1 and CDR2 from the germline V gene are LNHDA and SQIVND (reference sequence). Here the CDR3 DNA reads TGTGCCAGTACCTCAATGGGGGGATACCAAGAGACCCAGTACTTC. Encoded protein: CASTSMGGYQETQYF.

The chain combines TRBV5-1 with TRBJ1-1, with no clear D. Trimming left V 1 base short and J 1 base short, with 8 bases between. Per the germline V gene, CDR1 is SGHRS and CDR2 is YFSETQ. This CDR3 has 14 amino acids. The CDR3 spells CASSLRLTNTEAFF. For the CDR3, the DNA is TGCGCCAGCAGCTTGCGGCTGACGAACACTGAAGCTTTCTTT.

A word on this clonotype: Just one base apart from a much larger clone, this may be a read error. V and J are TRBV19 and TRBJ1-5; D remains unclear. Germline assignment: CDR1 LNHDA and CDR2 SQIVND (reference sequence). This CDR3 region has 15 residues. CDR3 nucleotide sequence: TGTGCCAGTAGTATTGACGCGTCTGGCAATCGGCCCCAGCATTTT. Its protein product is CASSIDASGNRPQHF.

The chain recombines TRBV6-2 or TRBV6-3 with TRBJ2-5; D gene unclear. Trimming removed 4 bases at V and 5 bases at J, with 11 bases between. Germline V gene data show CDR1 as MNHEY and CDR2 as SVGEGT. The CDR3 consists of 13 residues. The CDR3 DNA reads as TGTGCCAGCAGTTCAGTACAGCCGGAGACCCAGTACTTC. Its translation is CASSSVQPETQYF.

This clonotype was counted between two and nine times. The rearrangement uses TRBV7-2 and TRBJ2-1, with D unclear. The germline gives CDR1 SGHTA, CDR2 FQGNSA. Trimming pared 3 bases from V and 8 bases from J, leaving 8 bases between. The length of the CDR3 is 12 residues. CDR3 amino acids: CASSLVAYEQFF. For the CDR3, the DNA is TGTGCCAGCAGCTTGGTAGCCTATGAGCAGTTCTTC.

At least ten counts were recorded for this clonotype. This chain joins TRBV29-1 and TRBJ2-4; TRBD1 matches at 11 bases. V shed 4 bases and J 7 bases; nucleotides not matched to a gene: 0. The CDR3 sequence is 12 residues long. Germline V gene sequence: CDR1 SQVTM, CDR2 ANQGSEA. This CDR3 reads CSVGTGGNIQYF. The CDR3 bases are TGCAGCGTTGGGACAGGGGGCAACATTCAGTACTTC. Based on the CDR3 plus reference TRBV29-1 and TRBJ2-4, the full variable domain is SAVISQKPSRDICQRGTSLTIQCQVDSQVTMMFWYRQQPGQSLTLIATANQGSEATYESGFVIDKFPISRPNLTFSTLTVSNMSPEDSSIYLCSVGTGGNIQYFGAGTRLSVL.

This clonotype was seen many times. The CDR3 DNA is TGCGCCAGCAGCTCCTCCCCCGGGACAGGGTATCCCGAGCAGTACTTC. This gives the protein CASSSSPGTGYPEQYF. The chain recombines TRBV5-1 with TRBJ2-7; 9 nucleotides agree with TRBD1. This CDR3 spans 16 amino acids. Per the germline V gene, CDR1 is SGHRS and CDR2 is YFSETQ. The V gene end was trimmed by 3 bases and the J gene end by 6 bases; junction bases not matched to a gene: 13.

This clonotype was found once. The chain has TRBV5-1 and TRBJ2-5, with TRBD2 matching 15 bases. Germline V gene lookup returns CDR1 SGHRS and CDR2 YFSETQ. This CDR3 contains 16 residues. The J segment lost 4 bases and the V segment lost 4 bases, leaving 5 bases of the junction unmatched. CDR3 sequence: CASSPGLAGGSETQYF. The CDR3 DNA reads TGCGCCAGCAGCCCGGGACTAGCGGGGGGATCAGAGACCCAGTACTTC.

The table lists this clonotype with many counts. The chain uses TRBV20-1 and TRBJ2-2, with a possible D match to TRBD2 (6 bases). Per the germline V gene, CDR1 is DFQATT and CDR2 is SNEGSKA (reference sequence). CDR3 length: 15 amino acids. The V end was cut by 3 bases, the J end by 7 bases, with 18 bases between. Here the CDR3 reads CSARSVGGRSGELFF. The CDR3 nucleotides are TGCAGTGCTAGGTCAGTGGGAGGCCGGAGCGGGGAGCTGTTTTTT.

This clonotype appeared many times. The chain joins TRBV10-1 to TRBJ2-2; D remains ambiguous. CDR1 WNHNN and CDR2 SYGVQD come from the germline V gene (reference sequence). CDR3 size: 14 residues. V was cut by 6 bases and J by 6 bases, with 14 bases left in between. The CDR3 nucleotides are TGCGCCAGCAGCGATATAGATATAGCCGGGGAGCTGTTTTTT. Encoded protein: CASSDIDIAGELFF.

Relative to its sample, this clonotype is medium-sized. The rearrangement joins TRBV29-1 to TRBJ2-3; no reliable D call. The germline CDR1 and CDR2 sequences are SQVTM and ANQGSEA. V lost 6 bases and J 4 bases, leaving 5 bases between the germline ends. CDR3 size: 10 residues. CDR3 DNA sequence: TGCAGCGTCCGGGCAGATACGCAGTATTTT. The encoded protein is CSVRADTQYF.

This clonotype has just a few counts. The CDR3 sequence is CASFRALSNQPQHF. The CDR3 nucleotides are TGTGCCAGTTTTAGAGCTCTTAGCAATCAGCCCCAGCATTTT. The gene calls are TRBV28 and TRBJ1-5, with D unclear. This CDR3 region has 14 residues. Germline CDR1 reads MDHEN; CDR2 reads SYDVKM. The V end was cut by 9 bases, the J end by 0 bases, with 12 bases between. Variable domain in full (rest from reference TRBV28 and TRBJ1-5): DVKVTQSSRYLVKRTGEKVFLECVQDMDHENMFWYRQDPGLGLRLIYFSYDVKMKEKGDIPEGYSVSREKKERFSLILESASTNQTSMYLCASFRALSNQPQHFGDGTRLSIL.

Turning to this clonotype: This sequence may be a read error, since a much larger clone differs from it by one base. The chain is built from TRBV24-1 and TRBJ2-1, with 7 bases aligning to TRBD2. Germline CDR1 and CDR2: KGHDR and SFDVKD. The CDR3 length is 15 residues. CDR3 sequence (DNA): TGTGCCACCATGATAGCAGGGACTAACGGCAATGATCAGTTCTTC. Amino acid sequence: CATMIAGTNGNDQFF.

This chain joins TRBV7-2 and TRBJ2-2, with TRBD2 matching 10 bases. The V and J ends lost 4 bases and 7 bases, in that order; junction bases with no gene match: 6. There are 15 residues in the CDR3. Germline V gives CDR1 SGHTA, CDR2 FQGNSA. DNA of the CDR3: TGTGCCAGCAGCTCTTTAGCGGGAGGTAACGGGGAGCTGTTTTTT. Its protein is CASSSLAGGNGELFF.

The table lists this clonotype with many counts. V usage is TRBV19 and J usage is TRBJ1-1; D is ambiguous. Trimming took 6 bases from V and 3 from J, leaving 5 bases between them. Germline values: CDR1 LNHDA, CDR2 SQIVND (reference sequence). The CDR3 totals 11 residues. CDR3 region: CASRGYTEAFF. CDR3 DNA sequence: TGTGCCAGTAGGGGATACACTGAAGCTTTCTTT.

This clonotype is judged medium-sized. This chain connects TRBV28 to TRBJ2-3, with 9 bases identical to TRBD1. Germline CDR1 is MDHEN and CDR2 is SYDVKM. The V and J ends lost 5 bases and 4 bases, in that order; junction bases with no gene match: 7. The CDR3 runs 15 residues. CDR3 bases: TGTGCCAGCAGTACGCCGGGACAGGGCTCAGATACGCAGTATTTT. Translation: CASSTPGQGSDTQYF.